This TCR beta chain was recorded in a study of cytomegalovirus exposure and HLA in healthy donors. Overall study findings and caveats: Sequencing depth roughly uniform across donors was assumed in presence/absence analyses.

With regard to this clone: Its antigen is unknown.

The PCR employed 60 Vbeta primers together with 13 Jbeta primers. Sequencing used immunoSEQ multiplex PCR; TCRdb keeps in-frame clones, though not all of them. Of some 150,000 clones in the sample, around 60% are singletons; the top ten hold 6% to 8.5%. The CDR3 runs to 15 residues. Germline V CDR1 and CDR2: SGHTA, FQGNSA. The V and J ends lost 3 bases and 4 bases, in that order; junction bases with no gene match: 5. V gene TRBV7-2 combines with J gene TRBJ2-1; 8 bases fit TRBD2. The source material was PBMCs. This TCR was recovered from a woman in her fifties or sixties in good health and CMV-seropositive. This CDR3 is CASSLGSGSYNEQFF. Here the CDR3 DNA reads TGTGCCAGCAGCTTGGGGAGCGGGAGTTACAATGAGCAGTTCTTC. The full variable domain, with the rest looked up from reference TRBV7-2 and TRBJ2-1, is GAGVSQSPSNKVTEKGKDVELRCDPISGHTALYWYRQSLGQGLEFLIYFQGNSAPDKSGLPSDRFSAERTGGSVSTLTIQRTQQEDSAVYLCASSLGSGSYNEQFFGPGTRLTVL.